This T cell receptor (beta chain) appears in the sequencing data of a study of blood T cells in healthy people across ages. Study-level points and caveats: Any conclusive comparison of naive versus antigen-experienced cells was prevented by using unsorted PBMCs.

This clonotype was picked up a small number of times. Its target is not known. Then a second PCR, running about 6 to 12 cycles, was carried out with a sample-barcoded 5' primer and a J-beta primer mix. Carrying 12 random nucleotides, a template-switch adaptor labeled each individual cDNA molecule. TCRdb fed the 5' RACE reads into MiXCR, producing one record per CDR3 protein. The data show hundreds of thousands of distinct CDR3 sequences, 30% to 45% seen once. Staff drew approximately 9.7 milliliters of peripheral blood from each donor. Samples each yielded at least 6 micrograms of total RNA. The CDR3 is 14 amino acids. Per germline, CDR1 LNHDA and CDR2 SQIVND (reference sequence). V shed 3 bases, J shed 4 bases, and the junction held 5 bases outside the gene matches.

The specimen sequenced was blood. This TCR came from a man younger than 35 in good health. The chain has TRBV19 and TRBJ1-2; 7 positions agree with TRBD1. CDR3 in DNA: TGTGCCAGTAGTATTGGGGACAGCGTCTATGGCTACACCTTC. This gives the protein CASSIGDSVYGYTF.